One and the same sample provided the 12 T cell receptor beta chains below, sequenced in a study of patients and donors after allogeneic stem cell transplantation. A single record per CDR3 protein comes from TCRdb applying MiXCR to the RT-PCR reads. The repertoire holds about 960,000 distinct CDR3 sequences, with roughly 17% as singletons. Sequencing input: blood, either unsorted or a sorted T cell fraction (not recorded which). These receptors were collected from a human donor who was either an allogeneic HSCT recipient or a stem cell or donor lymphocyte infusion donor (not recorded which). It is not recorded whose cells these are; they may come from a transplant donor.

This clonotype was seen a few times. The gene calls are TRBV12-3 or TRBV12-4 and TRBJ1-2; TRBD1 might be the D (6 bases). V was pared by 6 bases and J by 6 bases, with 17 bases between. CDR3 size: 14 residues. Here the CDR3 reads CASRYSGAGHGYTF. CDR3 DNA: TGTGCCAGCAGGTACTCAGGGGCAGGGCATGGCTACACCTTC.

This clonotype came up a few times. J is TRBJ2-3 and V is TRBV29-1; TRBD2 might be the D (5 bases). V shed 8 bases and J shed 3 bases, with 21 bases lying between them. The CDR3 totals 15 residues. Looked up from germline, CDR1 is SQVTM and CDR2 is ANQGSEA. CDR3 DNA: TGCAGCCCCCATAACGGGAAAGAAGGGACAGATACGCAGTATTTT. Translated: CSPHNGKEGTDTQYF.

This clonotype was seen repeatedly, ten times or more. This chain links TRBV7-2 with TRBJ1-3; 7 nucleotides match TRBD1. V gave up 5 bases and J gave up 0 bases; unmatched junction bases: 4. Germline CDR1 SGHTA, CDR2 FQGNSA. The CDR3 sequence is 15 residues long. Here the CDR3 reads CASSPRDSSGNTIYF. CDR3 DNA sequence: TGTGCCAGCAGCCCCCGGGACAGCTCTGGAAACACCATATATTTT.

The chain couples TRBV27 to TRBJ2-7; tentative D call: TRBD1 (6 bases). V was trimmed by 2 bases and J by 3 bases, leaving 11 bases between them. There are 14 residues in the CDR3. From germline, CDR1 is MNHEY and CDR2 SMNVEV (reference sequence). For the CDR3, the DNA is TGTGCCAGCAGTTTAACGGACAGAGGCTACGAGCAGTACTTC. Protein: CASSLTDRGYEQYF.

This clonotype occurred a few times. The chain has TRBV27 and TRBJ2-1; 7 bases map to TRBD2. V lost 5 bases to trimming and J lost 3 bases; unmatched junction nucleotides: 10. The CDR3 runs to 16 residues. The germline V gene encodes CDR1 MNHEY and CDR2 SMNVEV (reference sequence). The CDR3 spells CASSPSTGGVYNEQFF. The CDR3 nucleotides read TGTGCCAGCAGTCCAAGCACTGGGGGGGTCTACAATGAGCAGTTCTTC.

In its sample, this clonotype was seen a few times. This chain connects TRBV12-3 or TRBV12-4 to TRBJ2-7, with 10 bases identical to TRBD1. The CDR3 is 14 residues long. Losses at the gene ends were 0 bases for V and 7 bases for J; bases not matched to a gene: 3. Here the CDR3 reads CASSLAGQGIEQYF. In DNA form, the CDR3 reads TGTGCCAGCAGTTTAGCGGGACAGGGGATAGAGCAGTACTTC.

This clonotype was detected many times. The chain recombines TRBV10-3 with TRBJ1-2, with 7 nucleotides matching TRBD1. The CDR3 sequence is 12 residues long. J was trimmed by 4 bases and V by 8 bases; bases with no gene match: 4. Germline values: CDR1 ENHRY, CDR2 SYGVKD. The CDR3 DNA reads as TGTGCCATCGAACAGGGGATCTATGGCTACACCTTC. Residues: CAIEQGIYGYTF.

This clonotype was found a few times. The chain carries TRBV4-2 and TRBJ2-7; D remains ambiguous. The CDR3 is 14 amino acids. Germline CDR1 and CDR2: LGHNA and YNFKEQ. V lost 1 base and J 3 bases, leaving 10 bases between the germline ends. The chain's CDR3 is CASSQVFGRYEQYF. The CDR3 DNA sequence: TGTGCCAGCAGCCAAGTCTTTGGGCGCTACGAGCAGTACTTC.

This clonotype was recorded many times. Compared with germline, one end of the junction differs, possibly owing to a read error. The rearrangement uses TRBV20-1 and TRBJ2-2; D may be TRBD1 or TRBD2 (6 bases each). Germline-derived CDR1 and CDR2 are DFQATT and SNEGSKA (reference sequence). This CDR3 region has 14 residues. The CDR3 sequence: CSAAGGPKTGELFF. In nucleotides, the CDR3 is TGCAGTGCTGCTGGGGGGCCGAAGACCGGGGAGCTGTTTTTT.

The CDR3 sequence is CSAPQEDQPQHF. The CDR3 DNA is TGCAGTGCTCCACAGGAGGATCAGCCCCAGCATTTT. This chain joins TRBV20-1 and TRBJ1-5; D possibly corresponds to TRBD1 (5 bases). Germline CDR1 reads DFQATT; CDR2 reads SNEGSKA (reference sequence). The CDR3 length is 12 residues. The V end was cut by 5 bases, the J end by 5 bases, with 10 bases between.

V is TRBV27 and J is TRBJ2-3; D is perhaps TRBD1 or TRBD2 (6 bases each). This CDR3 is 17 amino acids long. Trimming pared 8 bases from V and 2 bases from J, leaving 23 bases between. CDR1 MNHEY and CDR2 SMNVEV come from the germline V gene (reference sequence). This CDR3 reads CASSRLFRGPLTDTQYF. The CDR3 DNA sequence: TGTGCCAGCTCGCGGCTTTTCCGGGGGCCCCTCACAGATACGCAGTATTTT.

The gene calls are TRBV11-2 and TRBJ2-1; D unclear. Looked up from germline, CDR1 is SGHAT and CDR2 is FQNNGV. V was shortened by 1 base and J by 4 bases, with 11 bases between the two germline ends. The length of the CDR3 is 15 residues. The CDR3 coding sequence is TGTGCCAGCAGCTTAGGGCCCGCACGATACAATGAGCAGTTCTTC. The encoded protein is CASSLGPARYNEQFF.